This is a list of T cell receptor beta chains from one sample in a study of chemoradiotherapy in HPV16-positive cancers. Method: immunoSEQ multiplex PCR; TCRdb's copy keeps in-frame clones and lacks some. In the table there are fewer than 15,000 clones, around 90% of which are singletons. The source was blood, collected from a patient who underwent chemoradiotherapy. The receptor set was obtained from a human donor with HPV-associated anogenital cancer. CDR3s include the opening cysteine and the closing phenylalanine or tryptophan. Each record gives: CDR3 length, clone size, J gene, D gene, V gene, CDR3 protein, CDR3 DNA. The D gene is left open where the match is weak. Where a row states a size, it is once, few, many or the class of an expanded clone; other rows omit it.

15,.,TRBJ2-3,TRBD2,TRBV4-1,CASSVSGSGTDTQYF,TGCGCCAGCAGCGTTAGCGGGAGTGGAACAGATACGCAGTATTTT
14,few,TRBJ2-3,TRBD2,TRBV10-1,CASSSGLSTDTQYF,TGCGCCAGCAGTTCGGGACTAAGCACAGATACGCAGTATTTT
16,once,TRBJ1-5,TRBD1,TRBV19,CASKPGTRGVDQPQHF,TGTGCCAGTAAACCCGGAACCAGGGGGGTTGATCAGCCCCAGCATTTT
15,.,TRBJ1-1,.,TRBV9,CASSVLSRAGTEAFF,TGTGCCAGCAGCGTACTCTCCAGGGCGGGGACTGAAGCTTTCTTT
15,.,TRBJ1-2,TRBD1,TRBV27,CASSLSGTGGYRYTF,TGTGCCAGCAGTTTATCCGGGACAGGGGGCTATCGCTACACCTTC
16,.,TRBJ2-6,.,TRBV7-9,CASSFEGNSGANVLTF,TGTGCCAGCAGCTTCGAAGGAAACTCTGGGGCCAACGTCCTGACTTTC
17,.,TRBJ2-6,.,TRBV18,CASSPAQGSSGANVLTF,TGTGCCAGCTCACCGGCACAGGGAAGCTCTGGGGCCAACGTCCTGACTTTC
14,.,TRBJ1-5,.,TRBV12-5,CASGSVGANQPQHF,TGTGCTAGTGGTTCCGTCGGGGCAAATCAGCCCCAGCATTTT
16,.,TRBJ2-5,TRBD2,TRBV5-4,CASSPQGGGTQETQYF,TGTGCCAGCAGCCCCCAGGGCGGGGGGACCCAAGAGACCCAGTACTTC
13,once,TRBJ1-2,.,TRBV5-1,CASSLAQGSGYTF,TGCGCCAGCAGCTTGGCCCAGGGAAGTGGCTACACCTTC
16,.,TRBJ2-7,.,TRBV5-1,CASRMWIPPSSYEQYF,TGCGCCAGCAGGATGTGGATCCCCCCAAGCTCCTACGAGCAGTACTTC
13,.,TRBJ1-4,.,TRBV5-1,CASSLGANEKLFF,TGCGCCAGCAGCTTGGGAGCTAATGAAAAACTGTTTTTT
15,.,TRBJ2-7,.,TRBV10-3,CAISPLQISSYEQYF,TGTGCCATCAGTCCCCTACAGATTAGCTCCTACGAGCAGTACTTC
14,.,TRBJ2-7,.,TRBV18,CASSLSTGPYEQYF,TGTGCCAGCTCACTCTCGACAGGACCCTACGAGCAGTACTTC
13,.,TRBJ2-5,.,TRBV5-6,CASSLFYEETQYF,TGTGCCAGCAGCTTGTTTTACGAAGAGACCCAGTACTTC
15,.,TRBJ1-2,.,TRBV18,CASSPASPGPYGYTF,TGTGCCAGCTCACCAGCATCCCCAGGGCCCTATGGCTACACCTTC
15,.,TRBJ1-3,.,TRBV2,CASSGLQYSGNTIYF,TGTGCCAGCAGTGGCCTGCAGTACTCTGGAAACACCATATATTTT
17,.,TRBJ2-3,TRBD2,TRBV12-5,CASGLVVGRGGTDTQYF,TGTGCTAGTGGTTTGGTAGTCGGGCGGGGGGGGACAGATACGCAGTATTTT
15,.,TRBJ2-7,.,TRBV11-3,CASSLGTGSSYEQYF,TGTGCCAGCAGCTTAGGGACGGGGAGCTCCTACGAGCAGTACTTC
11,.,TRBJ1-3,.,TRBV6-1,CASSNGNTIYF,TGTGCCAGCAGCAATGGAAACACCATATATTTT
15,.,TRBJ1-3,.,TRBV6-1,CASSAGHLSGNTIYF,TGTGCCAGCAGTGCCGGACATCTCTCTGGAAACACCATATATTTT
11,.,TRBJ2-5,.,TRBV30,CAWQEKETQYF,TGTGCCTGGCAGGAGAAAGAGACCCAGTACTTC
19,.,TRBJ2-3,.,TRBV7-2,CASSPPPSLGGGITDTQYF,TGTGCCAGCAGCCCCCCGCCGTCACTAGGGGGCGGGATCACAGATACGCAGTATTTT
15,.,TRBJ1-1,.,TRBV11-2,CASSLQGQGNTEAFF,TGTGCCAGCAGCTTACAGGGTCAAGGGAACACTGAAGCTTTCTTT
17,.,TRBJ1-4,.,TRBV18,CASSPRRSPLTNEKLFF,TGTGCCAGCTCACCTCGAAGGAGCCCACTTACTAATGAAAAACTGTTTTTT
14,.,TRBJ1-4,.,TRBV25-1,CASSGPGSNEKLFF,TGTGCCAGCAGTGGACCAGGGTCTAATGAAAAACTGTTTTTT
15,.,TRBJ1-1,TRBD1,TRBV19,CASSGRQGVDGEAFF,TGTGCCAGTAGTGGCCGACAGGGGGTAGACGGTGAAGCTTTCTTT
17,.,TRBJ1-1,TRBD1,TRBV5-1,CASSLVPTRQGNTEAFF,TGCGCCAGCAGCTTGGTACCCACAAGACAGGGTAACACTGAAGCTTTCTTT
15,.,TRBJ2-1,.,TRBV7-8,CASRRPREPYNEQFF,TGTGCCAGCAGGCGGCCCCGAGAGCCTTACAATGAGCAGTTCTTC
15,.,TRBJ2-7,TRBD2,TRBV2,CASSERAGGPYEQYF,TGTGCCAGCAGTGAGAGGGCGGGGGGGCCCTACGAGCAGTACTTC
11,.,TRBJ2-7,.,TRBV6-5,CASRGGYEQYF,TGTGCCAGCAGAGGCGGGTACGAGCAGTACTTC
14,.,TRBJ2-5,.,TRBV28,CASSVPGNQETQYF,TGTGCCAGCAGTGTCCCGGGGAACCAAGAGACCCAGTACTTC
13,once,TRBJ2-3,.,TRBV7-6,CASSSGEGDTQYF,TGTGCCAGCAGCTCCGGTGAGGGGGATACGCAGTATTTT
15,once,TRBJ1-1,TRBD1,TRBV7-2,CASSLGDRRNTEAFF,TGTGCCAGCAGCCTGGGGGACAGACGGAACACTGAAGCTTTCTTT
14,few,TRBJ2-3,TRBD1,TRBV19,CASTRQGNADTQYF,TGTGCCAGTACCCGACAGGGCAATGCAGATACGCAGTATTTT
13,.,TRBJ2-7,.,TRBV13,CASSLNLFYEQYF,TGTGCCAGCAGCTTAAATCTGTTTTACGAGCAGTACTTC
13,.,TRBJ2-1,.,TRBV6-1,CASSAQTIYEQFF,TGTGCCAGCAGTGCCCAGACTATCTATGAGCAGTTCTTC
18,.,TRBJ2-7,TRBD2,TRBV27,CASSLVAGGPSSTYEQYF,TGTGCCAGCAGTTTGGTGGCGGGAGGGCCTTCTTCAACCTACGAGCAGTACTTC
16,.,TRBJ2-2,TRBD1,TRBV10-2,CASRTRQGGNTGELFF,TGCGCCAGCAGAACAAGACAGGGGGGGAACACCGGGGAGCTGTTTTTT
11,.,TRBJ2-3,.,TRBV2,CASSPEDTQYF,TGTGCCAGCAGTCCCGAGGATACGCAGTATTTT
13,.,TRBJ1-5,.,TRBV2,CASSVLENQPQHF,TGTGCCAGCAGTGTATTAGAAAATCAGCCCCAGCATTTT
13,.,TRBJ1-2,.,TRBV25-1,CASSELKTDGYTF,TGTGCCAGCAGTGAATTAAAGACGGACGGCTACACCTTC
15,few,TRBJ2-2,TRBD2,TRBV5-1,CASSLGPSGTGELFF,TGCGCCAGCAGCTTGGGTCCTAGCGGGACCGGGGAGCTGTTTTTT
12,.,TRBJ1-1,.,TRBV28,CASSLVSFGAFF,TGTGCCAGCAGTTTAGTGTCGTTTGGGGCTTTCTTT
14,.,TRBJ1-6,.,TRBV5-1,CASSLEGNNSPLHF,TGCGCCAGCAGCTTGGAGGGAAATAATTCACCCCTCCACTTT
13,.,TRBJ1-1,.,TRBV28,CASASPGNTEAFF,TGTGCCAGCGCTTCTCCAGGGAACACTGAAGCTTTCTTT
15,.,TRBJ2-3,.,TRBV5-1,CASSPGGGPADTQYF,TGCGCCAGCAGCCCTGGTGGGGGGCCGGCAGATACGCAGTATTTT
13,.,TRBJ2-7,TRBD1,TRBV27,CASSDRGIYEQYF,TGTGCCAGCAGTGACAGGGGGATCTACGAGCAGTACTTC
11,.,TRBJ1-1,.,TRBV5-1,CASSGRSEAFF,TGCGCCAGCAGTGGTAGATCTGAAGCTTTCTTT
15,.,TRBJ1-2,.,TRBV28,CASKKMTRENYGYTF,TGTGCCAGCAAGAAAATGACGAGGGAAAACTATGGCTACACCTTC
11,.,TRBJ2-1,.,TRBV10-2,CASSDLGEQFF,TGCGCCAGCAGTGACCTGGGTGAGCAGTTCTTC
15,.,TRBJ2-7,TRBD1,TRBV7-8,CASSPYSGQAIEQYF,TGTGCCAGCAGCCCCTACTCGGGACAGGCGATCGAGCAGTACTTC
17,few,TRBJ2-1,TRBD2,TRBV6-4,CASSESALAGGPIEQFF,TGTGCCAGCAGTGAATCTGCACTAGCGGGGGGGCCAATAGAGCAGTTCTTC
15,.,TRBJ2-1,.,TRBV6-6,CASSYSIYSNNEQFF,TGTGCCAGCAGTTACTCGATTTACAGTAACAATGAGCAGTTCTTC